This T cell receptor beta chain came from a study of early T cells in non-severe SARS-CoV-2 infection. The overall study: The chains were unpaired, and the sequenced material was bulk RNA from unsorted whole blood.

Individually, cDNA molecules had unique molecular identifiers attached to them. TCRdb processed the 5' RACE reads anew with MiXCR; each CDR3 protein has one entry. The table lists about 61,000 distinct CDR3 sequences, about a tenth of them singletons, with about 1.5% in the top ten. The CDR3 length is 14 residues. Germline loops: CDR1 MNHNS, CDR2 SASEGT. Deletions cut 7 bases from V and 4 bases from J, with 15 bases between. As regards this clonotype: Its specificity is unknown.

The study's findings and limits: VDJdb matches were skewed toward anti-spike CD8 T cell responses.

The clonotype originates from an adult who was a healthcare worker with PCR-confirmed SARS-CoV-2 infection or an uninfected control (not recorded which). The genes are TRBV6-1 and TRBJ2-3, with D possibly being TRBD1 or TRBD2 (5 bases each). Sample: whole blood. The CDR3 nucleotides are TGTGCCAGCACCCAAGGAGAGGGGCCAGATACGCAGTATTTT. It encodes CASTQGEGPDTQYF.